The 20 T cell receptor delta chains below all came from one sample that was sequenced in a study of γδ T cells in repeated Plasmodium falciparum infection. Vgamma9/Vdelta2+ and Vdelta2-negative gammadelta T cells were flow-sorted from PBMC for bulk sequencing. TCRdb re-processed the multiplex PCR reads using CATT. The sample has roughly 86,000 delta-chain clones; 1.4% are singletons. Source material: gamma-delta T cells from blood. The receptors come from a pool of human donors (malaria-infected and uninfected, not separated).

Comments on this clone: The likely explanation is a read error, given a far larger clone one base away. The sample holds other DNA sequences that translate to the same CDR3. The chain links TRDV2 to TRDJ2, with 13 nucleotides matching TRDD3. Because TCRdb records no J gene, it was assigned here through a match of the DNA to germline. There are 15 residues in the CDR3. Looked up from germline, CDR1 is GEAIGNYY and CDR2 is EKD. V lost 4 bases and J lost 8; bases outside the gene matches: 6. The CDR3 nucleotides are TGTGCCTGTGATCCCTTACTGGGGGATACGGCACAACTCTTCTTT. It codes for CACDPLLGDTAQLFF.

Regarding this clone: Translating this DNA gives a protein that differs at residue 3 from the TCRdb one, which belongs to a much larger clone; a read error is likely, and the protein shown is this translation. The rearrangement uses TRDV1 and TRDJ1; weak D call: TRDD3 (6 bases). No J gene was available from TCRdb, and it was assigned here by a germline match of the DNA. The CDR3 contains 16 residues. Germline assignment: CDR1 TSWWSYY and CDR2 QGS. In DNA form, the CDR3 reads TGTGCTTTTGGGGATCCCGGGCGCGCGATGGGGGATAAACTCATCTTT. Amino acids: CAFGDPGRAMGDKLIF.

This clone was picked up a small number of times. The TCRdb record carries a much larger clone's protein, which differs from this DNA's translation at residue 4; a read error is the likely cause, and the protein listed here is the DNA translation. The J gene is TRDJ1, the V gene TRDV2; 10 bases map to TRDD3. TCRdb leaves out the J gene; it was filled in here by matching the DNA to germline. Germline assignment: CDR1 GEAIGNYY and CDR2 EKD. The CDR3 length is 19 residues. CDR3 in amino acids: CACNTLTGGSRGHTDKLIF. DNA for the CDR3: TGTGCCTGTAACACCCTGACTGGGGGATCCCGGGGCCACACCGATAAACTCATCTTT.

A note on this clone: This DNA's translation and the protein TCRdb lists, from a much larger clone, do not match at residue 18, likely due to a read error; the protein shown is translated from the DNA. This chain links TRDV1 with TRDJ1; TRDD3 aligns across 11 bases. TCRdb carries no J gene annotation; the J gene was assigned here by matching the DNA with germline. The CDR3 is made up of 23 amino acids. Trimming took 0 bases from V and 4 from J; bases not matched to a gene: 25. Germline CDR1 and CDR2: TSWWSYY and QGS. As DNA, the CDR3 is TGTGCTCTTGGGGAACTATCCCAACCCGCCAAAGTACTGGGGGATAAATATGGCGATAAACTCATCTTT. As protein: CALGELSQPAKVLGDKYGDKLIF.

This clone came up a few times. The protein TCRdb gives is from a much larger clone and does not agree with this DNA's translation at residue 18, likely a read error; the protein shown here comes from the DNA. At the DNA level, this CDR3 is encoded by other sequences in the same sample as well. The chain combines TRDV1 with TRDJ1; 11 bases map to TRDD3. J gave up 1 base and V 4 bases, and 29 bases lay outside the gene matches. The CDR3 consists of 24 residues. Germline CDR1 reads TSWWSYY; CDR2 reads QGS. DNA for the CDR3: TGTGCTCTTGGGGTTTGTTCCTACGCTACGAGAAACTGGGGGATAACAGGACTCACCGATAAACTCATCTTT. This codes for CALGVCSYATRNWGITGLTDKLIF.

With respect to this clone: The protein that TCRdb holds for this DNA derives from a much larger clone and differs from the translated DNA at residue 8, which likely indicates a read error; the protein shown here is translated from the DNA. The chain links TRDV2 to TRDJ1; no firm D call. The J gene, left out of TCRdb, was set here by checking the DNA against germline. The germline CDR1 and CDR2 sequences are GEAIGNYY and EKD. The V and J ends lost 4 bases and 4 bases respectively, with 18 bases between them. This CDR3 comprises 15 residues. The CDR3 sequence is CACDLLGKGVDKLIF. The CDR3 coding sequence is TGTGCCTGTGATCTCCTCGGGAAAGGGGTCGATAAACTCATCTTT.

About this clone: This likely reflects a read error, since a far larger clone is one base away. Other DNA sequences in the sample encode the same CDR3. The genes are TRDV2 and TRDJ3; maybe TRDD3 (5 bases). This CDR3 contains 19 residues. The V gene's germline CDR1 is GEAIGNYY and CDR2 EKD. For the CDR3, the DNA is TGTGCCTGTGACACAACTGGAGGTAAGAGCTCCTGGGACACCCGACAGATGTTCTTC. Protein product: CACDTTGGKSSWDTRQMFF.

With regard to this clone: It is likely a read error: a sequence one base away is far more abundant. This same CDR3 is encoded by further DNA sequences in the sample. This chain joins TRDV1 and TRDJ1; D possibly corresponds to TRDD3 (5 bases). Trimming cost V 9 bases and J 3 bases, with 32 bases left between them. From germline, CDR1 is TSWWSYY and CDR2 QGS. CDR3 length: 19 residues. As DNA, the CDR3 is TGTGCTCTAGGAGTGTGCACTAGGGCTGGTCGGGGAATGTCCGATAAACTCATCTTT. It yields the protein CALGVCTRAGRGMSDKLIF.

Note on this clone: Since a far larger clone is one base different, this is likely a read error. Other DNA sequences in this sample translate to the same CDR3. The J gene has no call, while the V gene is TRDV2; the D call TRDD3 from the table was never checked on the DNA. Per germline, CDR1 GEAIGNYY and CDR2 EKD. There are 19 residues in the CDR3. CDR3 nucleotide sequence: TGTGCCTGTGTCCCCGTACTGGGGGATACGGGCTGGGACACCCGACAAATGTTTTTC. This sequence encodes CACVPVLGDTGWDTRQMFF.

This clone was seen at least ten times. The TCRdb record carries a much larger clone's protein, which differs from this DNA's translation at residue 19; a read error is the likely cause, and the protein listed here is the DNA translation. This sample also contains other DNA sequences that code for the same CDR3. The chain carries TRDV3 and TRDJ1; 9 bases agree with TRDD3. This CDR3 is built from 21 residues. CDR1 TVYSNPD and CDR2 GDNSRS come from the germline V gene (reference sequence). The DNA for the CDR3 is TGTGCCTTTGAGCCGACCTGGGGGATTAAGGCCACTTCGCGGGCTTCCGATAAACCCATCTTT. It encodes CAFEPTWGIKATSRASDKPIF.

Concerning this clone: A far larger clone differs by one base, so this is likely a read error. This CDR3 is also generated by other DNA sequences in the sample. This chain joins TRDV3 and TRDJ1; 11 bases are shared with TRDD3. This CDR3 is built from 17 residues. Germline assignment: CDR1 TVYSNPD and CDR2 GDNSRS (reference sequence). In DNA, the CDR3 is TGCGCCTTTAGAGCCTTCCTTGGGGGATACGGATCCGATAAACTCATCTTT. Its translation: CAFRAFLGGYGSDKLIF.

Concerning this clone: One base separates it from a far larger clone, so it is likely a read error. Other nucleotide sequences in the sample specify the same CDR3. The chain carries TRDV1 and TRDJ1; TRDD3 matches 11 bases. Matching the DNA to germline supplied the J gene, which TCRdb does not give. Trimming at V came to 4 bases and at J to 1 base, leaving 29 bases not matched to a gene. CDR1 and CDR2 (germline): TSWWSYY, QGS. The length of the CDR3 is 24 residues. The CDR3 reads CALGVCSYATRNWGITGFTDKLIF. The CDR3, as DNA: TGTGCTCTTGGGGTTTGTTCCTACGCTACGAGAAACTGGGGGATAACAGGGTTCACCGATAAACTCATCTTT.

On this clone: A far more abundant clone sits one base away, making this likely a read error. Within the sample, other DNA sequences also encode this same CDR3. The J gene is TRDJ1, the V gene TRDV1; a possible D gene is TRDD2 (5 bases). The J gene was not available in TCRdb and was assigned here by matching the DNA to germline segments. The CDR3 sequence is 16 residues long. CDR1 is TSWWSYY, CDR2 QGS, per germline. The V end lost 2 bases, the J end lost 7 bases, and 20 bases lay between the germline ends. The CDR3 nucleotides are TGTGCTCTTGGGGAAATCAATACCCTACTCCCAGTTAAACTCATCTTT. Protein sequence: CALGEINTLLPVKLIF.

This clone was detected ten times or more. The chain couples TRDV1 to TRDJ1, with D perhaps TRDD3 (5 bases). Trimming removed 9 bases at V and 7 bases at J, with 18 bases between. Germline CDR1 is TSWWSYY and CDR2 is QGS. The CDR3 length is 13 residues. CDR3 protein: CALRRGVNGKLIF. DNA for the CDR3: TGTGCTCTGCGGAGGGGAGTTAATGGTAAACTCATCTTT.

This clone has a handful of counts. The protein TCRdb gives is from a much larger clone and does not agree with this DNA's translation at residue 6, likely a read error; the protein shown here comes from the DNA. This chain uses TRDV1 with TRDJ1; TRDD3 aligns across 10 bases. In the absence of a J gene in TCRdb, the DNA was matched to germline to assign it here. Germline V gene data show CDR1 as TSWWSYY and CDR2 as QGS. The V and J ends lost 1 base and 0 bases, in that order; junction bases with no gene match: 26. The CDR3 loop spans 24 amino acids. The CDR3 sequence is CALGEPVTTSVGFWGITYTDKLIF. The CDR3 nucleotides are TGTGCTCTTGGGGAACCAGTTACCACCTCTGTGGGGTTCTGGGGGATAACCTACACCGATAAACTCATCTTT.

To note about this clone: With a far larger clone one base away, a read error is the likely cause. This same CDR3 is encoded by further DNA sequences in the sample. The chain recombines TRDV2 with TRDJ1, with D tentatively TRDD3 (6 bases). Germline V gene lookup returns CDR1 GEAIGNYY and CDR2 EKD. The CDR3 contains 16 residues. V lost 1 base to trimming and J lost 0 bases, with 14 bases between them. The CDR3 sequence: CACDTVGASNTDKLIF. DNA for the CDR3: TGTGCCTGTGACACTGTGGGGGCTTCTAACACCGATAAACTCATCTTT.

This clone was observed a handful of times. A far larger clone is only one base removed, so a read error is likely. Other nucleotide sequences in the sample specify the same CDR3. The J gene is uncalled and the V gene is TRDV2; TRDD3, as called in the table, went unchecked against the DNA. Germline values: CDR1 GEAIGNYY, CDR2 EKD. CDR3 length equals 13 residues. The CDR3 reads CACTGEGSDKLIF. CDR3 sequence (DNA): TGTGCCTGTACGGGGGAAGGCTCCGATAAACTCATCTTC.

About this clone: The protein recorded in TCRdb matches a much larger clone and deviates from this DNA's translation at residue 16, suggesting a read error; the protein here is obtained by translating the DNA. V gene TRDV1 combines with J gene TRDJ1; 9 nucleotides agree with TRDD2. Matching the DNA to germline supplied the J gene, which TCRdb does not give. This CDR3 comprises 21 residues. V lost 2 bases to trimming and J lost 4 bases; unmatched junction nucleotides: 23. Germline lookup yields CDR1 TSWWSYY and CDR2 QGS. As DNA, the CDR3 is TGTGCTCTTGGGGAAAAGGCCTTCCTACACCTAGTACTCCTTCACATCGATAAACTCATCTTT. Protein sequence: CALGEKAFLHLVLLHIDKLIF.

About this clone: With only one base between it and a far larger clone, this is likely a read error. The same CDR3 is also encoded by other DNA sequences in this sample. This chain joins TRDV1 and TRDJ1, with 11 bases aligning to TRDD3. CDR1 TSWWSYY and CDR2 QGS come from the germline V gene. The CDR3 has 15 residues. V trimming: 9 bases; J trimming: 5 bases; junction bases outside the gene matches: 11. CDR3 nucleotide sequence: TGTGCTCTCGATGGGGGATACGCGTTGCGAGATAAACTCATCTTT. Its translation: CALDGGYALRDKLIF.

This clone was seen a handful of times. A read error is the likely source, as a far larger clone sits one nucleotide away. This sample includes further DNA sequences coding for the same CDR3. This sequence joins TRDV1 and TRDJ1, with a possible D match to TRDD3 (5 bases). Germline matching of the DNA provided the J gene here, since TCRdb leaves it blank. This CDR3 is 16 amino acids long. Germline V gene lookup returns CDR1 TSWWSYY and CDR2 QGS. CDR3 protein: CALGEGLDPYTDKLIF. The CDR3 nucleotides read TGTGCTCTCGGGGAGGGGCTCGATCCGTACACCGATAAACTCATCTTT.